A single sample gave rise to the 26 T cell receptor beta chains below, sequenced in a study of T cells after posttransplantation cyclophosphamide. Busulfan-fludarabine conditioning, marrow transplant, and cyclophosphamide on days +3 and +4 were administered. Libraries were prepared by immunoSEQ multiplex PCR; TCRdb keeps only in-frame clonotypes and omits some of them. The table lists around 2,300 clones, 55% to 75% of them singletons. This specimen consisted of PBMCs, obtained after allogeneic stem cell transplant with posttransplant cyclophosphamide. The receptors derive from a male patient aged 60 to 75 who received an allogeneic stem cell transplant from a related donor and was CMV-positive. T cells may partly derive from the graft donor.

J is TRBJ2-7 and V is TRBV5-1, with 9 bases fitting TRBD2. CDR1 is SGHRS and CDR2 is YFSETQ in the germline V gene. The CDR3 totals 15 residues. With 5 bases clipped from V and 6 bases from J, the junction kept 12 bases outside the gene matches. As DNA, the CDR3 is TGCGCCAGCAGTTGGGGCGGGAGGGCCTTCTCCGAGCAGTACTTC. Protein: CASSWGGRAFSEQYF.

J is TRBJ1-2 and V is TRBV28; 7 bases fit TRBD1. V was clipped by 3 bases and J by 0 bases; unmatched bases: 13. The CDR3 has 18 residues. The germline CDR1 and CDR2 sequences are MDHEN and SYDVKM. The CDR3 sequence: CASSFFQGGPGTNYGYTF. CDR3 sequence (DNA): TGTGCCAGCAGTTTCTTTCAAGGGGGCCCAGGGACTAACTATGGCTACACCTTC.

Of note for this clone: The same CDR3 arises from other DNA sequences in this sample as well. The V call is TRBV4-3, the J call TRBJ1-1; D is possibly TRBD1 (5 bases). From germline, CDR1 is LGHNA and CDR2 YSLEER. V shed 0 bases and J shed 1 base, with 9 bases lying between them. There are 15 residues in the CDR3. CDR3 sequence (DNA): TGCGCCAGCAGCCAAGATCCGGGGGAGAACACTGAAGCTTTCTTT. Protein sequence: CASSQDPGENTEAFF.

The V gene is TRBV7-9, the J gene TRBJ2-2, with TRBD1 as a possible D gene (8 bases). CDR1 is SEHNR and CDR2 is FQNEAQ in the germline V gene (reference sequence). This CDR3 is built from 18 residues. V dropped 4 bases and J dropped 2 bases, with 20 bases sitting between them. As DNA, the CDR3 is TGTGCCAGCAGCTCAAACTATCACAGGGGGGGTAACACCGGGGAGCTGTTTTTT. Its translation: CASSSNYHRGGNTGELFF.

The rearrangement links TRBV5-1 to TRBJ2-7, with 12 positions matching TRBD1. The germline V gene has CDR1 SGHRS and CDR2 YFSETQ. The CDR3 has 16 amino acids. The V gene end was trimmed by 2 bases and the J gene end by 3 bases; junction bases not matched to a gene: 6. This CDR3 is CASSLGTGGAVYEQYF. The CDR3 nucleotides are TGCGCCAGCAGCTTAGGGACAGGGGGCGCGGTCTACGAGCAGTACTTC.

This clone was found once. V usage is TRBV4-2 and J usage is TRBJ2-1; TRBD2 is a possible D gene (6 bases). Trimming stripped 4 bases from V and 0 bases from J, with 19 bases between. The CDR3 has 18 residues. Germline-derived CDR1 and CDR2 are LGHNA and YNFKEQ. CDR3 coding DNA: TGTGCCAGCAGCCCCAGGGCCGGGGCGGGGAGCTCCTACAATGAGCAGTTCTTC. As protein: CASSPRAGAGSSYNEQFF.

V and J are TRBV11-2 and TRBJ2-5; TRBD2 is a possible D gene (5 bases). Trimming removed 4 bases from V and 6 bases from J, with 18 bases in between. Germline V lookup: CDR1 SGHAT, CDR2 FQNNGV. The CDR3 runs 15 residues. The CDR3 region has the DNA TGTGCCAGCAGCTCTCGTCAGCGCGAGGGCAAGACCCAGTACTTC. It encodes CASSSRQREGKTQYF.

J is TRBJ1-1 and V is TRBV14; 8 bases align to TRBD1. This CDR3 is 18 amino acids long. CDR1 and CDR2 from the germline V gene are SGHDN and FVKESK. J lost 1 base, V lost 6 bases, and 16 bases had no gene match. CDR3 DNA: TGTGCCAGCAGTCACCCCGGGCTACGGGACAGGCAGAACACTGAAGCTTTCTTT. Its protein product is CASSHPGLRDRQNTEAFF.

The chain links TRBV5-5 to TRBJ1-2, with 8 bases lining up with TRBD1. The CDR3 contains 13 residues. Germline CDR1 SGHKS, CDR2 YYEKEE (reference sequence). After removal of 4 bases from V and 6 bases from J, the junction contained 5 bases not matched to a gene. The CDR3 sequence is CASSRTGWDGYTF. For the CDR3, the DNA is TGTGCCAGCAGCCGGACAGGGTGGGATGGCTACACCTTC.

V usage is TRBV2 and J usage is TRBJ1-6; 9 bases match TRBD1. In germline, CDR1 is SNHLY, CDR2 FYNNEI. V shed 3 bases, J shed 9 bases, and the junction held 6 bases outside the gene matches. This CDR3 spans 15 amino acids. CDR3 DNA: TGTGCCAGCAGTGACCTGGGGACAGGGACTTCACCCCTCCACTTT. The encoded protein is CASSDLGTGTSPLHF.

A note on this clone: Germline and junction disagree at one end, which may indicate a read error. This chain connects TRBV10-3 to TRBJ2-5; 8 bases are shared with TRBD2. This CDR3 contains 14 residues. The V gene's germline CDR1 is ENHRY and CDR2 SYGVKD. For the CDR3, the DNA is TGTGCCATCAGTGGATTAGCGGGAAAAGAGGCCCAGTACTTC. Its translation: CAISGLAGKEAQYF.

This clone appeared a few times. V and J are TRBV5-5 and TRBJ2-2; perhaps TRBD2 as D (5 bases). The CDR3 contains 14 residues. Trimming removed 5 bases at V and 0 bases at J, with 8 bases between. CDR1 SGHKS and CDR2 YYEKEE come from the germline V gene (reference sequence). In DNA form, the CDR3 reads TGTGCCAGCAGGTGGAGGACGAACACCGGGGAGCTGTTTTTT. It specifies CASRWRTNTGELFF.

V gene TRBV19 combines with J gene TRBJ1-2; D unclear. Germline V CDR1 and CDR2: LNHDA, SQIVND (reference sequence). Trimming took off 5 bases at V and 5 bases at J, with 12 bases between the two ends. The CDR3 runs to 13 residues. DNA for the CDR3: TGTGCCAGTAGTGACCCAGGAGGGTATGGCTACACCTTC. It yields the protein CASSDPGGYGYTF.

V gene TRBV2 combines with J gene TRBJ2-7; 8 nucleotides match TRBD2. The CDR3 totals 14 residues. The trim removed 8 bases at V and 4 bases at J, leaving 10 bases unmatched. CDR1 is SNHLY and CDR2 is FYNNEI in the germline V gene. In DNA form, the CDR3 reads TGTGCCAGCCATCCCGGGACTAGTCCTTACGAGCAGTACTTC. As protein: CASHPGTSPYEQYF.

This chain connects TRBV15 to TRBJ2-2; D unclear. The V end was cut by 4 bases, the J end by 7 bases, with 7 bases between. The CDR3 totals 12 residues. From germline, CDR1 is LNHNV and CDR2 YYDKDF (reference sequence). CDR3 coding DNA: TGTGCCACCAGCACAGTCCTCGGGGAGCTGTTTTTT. Its translation: CATSTVLGELFF. Variable domain in full (rest from reference TRBV15 and TRBJ2-2): DAMVIQNPRYQVTQFGKPVTLSCSQTLNHNVMYWYQQKSSQAPKLLFHYYDKDFNNEADTPDNFQSRRPNTSFCFLDIRSPGLGDTAMYLCATSTVLGELFFGEGSRLTVL.

Within the sample, this clone is hyperexpanded (1% or more). Other DNA sequences in this specimen translate into the identical CDR3. The chain couples TRBV5-6 to TRBJ2-7; D possibly corresponds to TRBD2 (6 bases). Trimming left V 0 bases short and J 2 bases short, with 9 bases between. CDR3 length equals 14 residues. Germline CDR1 reads SGHDT; CDR2 reads YYEEEE. The CDR3 nucleotides read TGTGCCAGCAGCTTGGGCGGGGATACCTACGAGCAGTACTTC. The encoded protein is CASSLGGDTYEQYF.

This clone came up once. This chain uses TRBV30 with TRBJ2-3; TRBD2 matches 10 bases. V lost 4 bases to trimming and J lost 5 bases; unmatched junction nucleotides: 6. There are 14 residues in the CDR3. In germline, CDR1 is GTSNPN, CDR2 SVGIG (reference sequence). The CDR3 reads CAWTLAGERDTQYF. The CDR3 region has the DNA TGTGCCTGGACCCTAGCGGGAGAGCGAGATACGCAGTATTTT.

The chain couples TRBV10-3 to TRBJ1-1, with 8 nucleotides matching TRBD1. From germline, CDR1 is ENHRY and CDR2 SYGVKD. The V segment lost 8 bases and the J segment 0 bases; nucleotides outside the gene matches: 14. This CDR3 comprises 17 residues. CDR3 residues: CAISSGGYRAMNTEAFF. CDR3 sequence (DNA): TGTGCCATCTCGTCAGGGGGCTATCGAGCCATGAACACTGAAGCTTTCTTT.

The V gene is TRBV6-1, the J gene TRBJ2-1, with a tentative D call TRBD2 (5 bases). Germline loops: CDR1 MNHNS, CDR2 SASEGT. The ends were cut back, 6 bases at V and 6 bases at J, with 9 bases in the middle. The CDR3 covers 12 residues. As DNA, the CDR3 is TGTGCCAGCAGGAAAGCGGTCAATGAGCAGTTCTTC. This translates into CASRKAVNEQFF.

J is TRBJ2-1 and V is TRBV7-9, with no clear D. This CDR3 has 12 residues. V was cut by 4 bases and J by 4 bases, with 5 bases left in between. The germline CDR1 and CDR2 sequences are SEHNR and FQNEAQ (reference sequence). CDR3 sequence reads: CASSSPYNEQFF. The DNA for the CDR3 is TGTGCCAGCAGCTCCCCATACAATGAGCAGTTCTTC.

This clone was found a few times. V is TRBV10-1 and J is TRBJ2-7; 8 nucleotides match TRBD1. The J segment lost 3 bases and the V segment lost 6 bases, leaving 10 bases of the junction unmatched. The CDR3 loop spans 15 amino acids. In germline, CDR1 is WNHNN, CDR2 SYGVQD (reference sequence). The CDR3 protein is CASSLGTGDFYEQYF. The CDR3 nucleotides are TGCGCCAGCAGCCTAGGGACAGGAGATTTCTACGAGCAGTACTTC.

This chain joins TRBV7-2 and TRBJ2-7; 8 positions agree with TRBD1. The CDR3 is made up of 15 amino acids. Germline V gene data show CDR1 as SGHTA and CDR2 as FQGNSA. J was trimmed by 0 bases and V by 6 bases; bases with no gene match: 7. The CDR3 DNA reads TGTGCCAGCAGATTCCGGGACAGGAGCTCCTACGAGCAGTACTTC. Its protein product is CASRFRDRSSYEQYF. Variable domain in full (rest from reference TRBV7-2 and TRBJ2-7): GAGVSQSPSNKVTEKGKDVELRCDPISGHTALYWYRQSLGQGLEFLIYFQGNSAPDKSGLPSDRFSAERTGGSVSTLTIQRTQQEDSAVYLCASRFRDRSSYEQYFGPGTRLTVT.

The J gene is TRBJ1-2, the V gene TRBV5-1; a weak D match, TRBD1 (6 bases). The germline V and J ends were trimmed by 4 bases and 6 bases, with 13 bases remaining between them. The CDR3 has 13 amino acids. Germline CDR1 and CDR2: SGHRS and YFSETQ. The CDR3 loop reads CASSIFYRDGYTF. The CDR3 coding sequence is TGCGCCAGCAGCATATTTTACAGGGATGGCTACACCTTC.

The chain employs TRBV19 and TRBJ2-2; D might be TRBD1 (6 bases). Trimming removed 4 bases at V and 4 bases at J, with 19 bases between. CDR1 and CDR2 from the germline V gene are LNHDA and SQIVND (reference sequence). This CDR3 contains 17 residues. The CDR3 DNA reads as TGTGCCAGTAGTACTCTCCTCTCAGGGGCCTCCACCGGGGAGCTGTTTTTT. It yields the protein CASSTLLSGASTGELFF.

As concerns this clone: Other DNA sequences of this sample code for an identical CDR3. V is TRBV18 and J is TRBJ2-7, with 9 nucleotides matching TRBD2. Germline assignment: CDR1 KGHSH and CDR2 LQKENI. With 8 bases clipped from V and 2 bases from J, the junction kept 10 bases outside the gene matches. This CDR3 comprises 15 residues. CDR3 in DNA: TGTGCCAGCCATATTAGCGGGGGACCCCCCTACGAGCAGTACTTC. This encodes CASHISGGPPYEQYF.

CDR3 region: CASSSVAGATDTQYF. The DNA for the CDR3 is TGTGCCAGCAGCTCGGTAGCGGGAGCCACAGATACGCAGTATTTT. The chain recombines TRBV2 with TRBJ2-3, with 9 bases fitting TRBD2. Germline CDR1 is SNHLY and CDR2 is FYNNEI. V trimming: 6 bases; J trimming: 2 bases; junction bases outside the gene matches: 6. The CDR3 consists of 15 residues.